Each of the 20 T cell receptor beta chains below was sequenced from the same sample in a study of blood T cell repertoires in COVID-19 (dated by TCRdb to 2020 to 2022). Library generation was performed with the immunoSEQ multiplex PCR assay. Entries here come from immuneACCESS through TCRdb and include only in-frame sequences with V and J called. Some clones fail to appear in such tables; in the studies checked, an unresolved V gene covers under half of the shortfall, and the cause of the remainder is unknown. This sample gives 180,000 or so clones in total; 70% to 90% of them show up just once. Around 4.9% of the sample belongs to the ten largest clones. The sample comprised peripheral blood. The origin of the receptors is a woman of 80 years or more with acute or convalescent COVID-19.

CDR3 in amino acids: CASSLLGLPPNEQFF. The DNA of the CDR3 is TGCGCCAGCAGCTTATTGGGACTACCGCCGAATGAGCAGTTCTTC. The chain couples TRBV5-1 to TRBJ2-1, with 7 nucleotides matching TRBD2. This CDR3 spans 15 amino acids. Germline V gives CDR1 SGHRS, CDR2 YFSETQ. V lost 2 bases and J lost 7; bases outside the gene matches: 9.

This CDR3 is CASSEAMYSGTGFYNEQFF. The CDR3 DNA reads TGTGCCAGCAGTGAAGCCATGTATAGCGGGACAGGGTTCTACAATGAGCAGTTCTTC. This chain connects TRBV6-1 to TRBJ2-1; weak D call: TRBD1 (9 bases). From germline, CDR1 is MNHNS and CDR2 SASEGT. V was trimmed by 0 bases and J by 3 bases, leaving 21 bases between them. This CDR3 spans 19 amino acids.

CDR3: CASSFSSGGPMGYEQYF. Here the CDR3 DNA reads TGTGCCAGCAGCTTCAGTTCTGGGGGCCCCATGGGCTACGAGCAGTACTTC. The V call is TRBV11-2, the J call TRBJ2-7; TRBD1 might be the D (6 bases). Germline values: CDR1 SGHAT, CDR2 FQNNGV. The CDR3 has 17 residues. The ends were cut back, 3 bases at V and 3 bases at J, with 21 bases in the middle.

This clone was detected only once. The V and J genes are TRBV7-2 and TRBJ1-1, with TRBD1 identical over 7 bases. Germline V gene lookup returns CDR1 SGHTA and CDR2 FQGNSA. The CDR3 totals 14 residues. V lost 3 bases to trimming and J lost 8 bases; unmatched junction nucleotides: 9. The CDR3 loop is CASSFLQGIFEAFF. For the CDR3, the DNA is TGTGCCAGCAGCTTCCTACAGGGGATTTTCGAAGCTTTCTTT.

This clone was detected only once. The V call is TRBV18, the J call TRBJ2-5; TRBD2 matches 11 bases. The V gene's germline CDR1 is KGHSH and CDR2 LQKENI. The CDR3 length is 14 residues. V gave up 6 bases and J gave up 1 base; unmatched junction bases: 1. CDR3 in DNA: TGTGCCAGCTCCGGGACTAGCGGCCAAGAGACCCAGTACTTC. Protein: CASSGTSGQETQYF.

CDR3 sequence reads: CSVHWDRISEAFF. The CDR3, as DNA: TGCAGCGTTCATTGGGACAGGATATCTGAAGCTTTCTTT. The chain joins TRBV29-1 to TRBJ1-1; the match to TRBD1 covers 8 bases. The V gene end was trimmed by 5 bases and the J gene end by 6 bases; junction bases not matched to a gene: 8. The CDR3 loop spans 13 amino acids. The germline CDR1 and CDR2 sequences are SQVTM and ANQGSEA.

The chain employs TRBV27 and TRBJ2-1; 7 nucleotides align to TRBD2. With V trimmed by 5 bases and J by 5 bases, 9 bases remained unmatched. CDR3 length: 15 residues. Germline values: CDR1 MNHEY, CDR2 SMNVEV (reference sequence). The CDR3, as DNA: TGTGCCAGCAGTGTTTGGGGAGGGAGAAACAATGAGCAGTTCTTC. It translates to CASSVWGGRNNEQFF.

The CDR3 is CASSTSGDTLYEQYF. For the CDR3, the DNA is TGTGCCAGCAGTACATCTGGGGACACCCTCTACGAGCAGTACTTC. The chain recombines TRBV6-5 with TRBJ2-7, with a possible D match to TRBD1 (6 bases). Germline CDR1 is MNHEY and CDR2 is SVGAGI. This CDR3 comprises 15 residues. V was clipped by 5 bases and J by 3 bases, with 17 bases between them.

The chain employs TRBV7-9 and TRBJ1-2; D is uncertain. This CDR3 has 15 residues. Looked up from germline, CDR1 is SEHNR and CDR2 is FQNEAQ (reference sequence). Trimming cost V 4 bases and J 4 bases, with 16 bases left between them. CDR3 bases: TGTGCCAGCAGCTCCCGATTAAGAGTTGCCTATGGCTACACCTTC. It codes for CASSSRLRVAYGYTF. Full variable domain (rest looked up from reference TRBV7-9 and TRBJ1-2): DTGVSQNPRHKITKRGQNVTFRCDPISEHNRLYWYRQTLGQGPEFLTYFQNEAQLEKSRLLSDRFSAERPKGSFSTLEIQRTEQGDSAMYLCASSSRLRVAYGYTFGSGTRLTVV.

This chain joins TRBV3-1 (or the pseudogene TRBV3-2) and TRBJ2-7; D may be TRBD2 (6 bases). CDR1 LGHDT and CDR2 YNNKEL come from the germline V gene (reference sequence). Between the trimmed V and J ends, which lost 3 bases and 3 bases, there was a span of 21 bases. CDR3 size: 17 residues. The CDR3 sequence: CASSQRSRDWFYYEQYF. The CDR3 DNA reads TGTGCCAGCAGCCAGAGGTCCAGGGACTGGTTCTACTACGAGCAGTACTTC.

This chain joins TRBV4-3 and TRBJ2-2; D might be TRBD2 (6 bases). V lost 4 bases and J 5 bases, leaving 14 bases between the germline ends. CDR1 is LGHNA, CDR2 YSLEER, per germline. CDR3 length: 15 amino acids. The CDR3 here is CASSLGGRRTGELFF. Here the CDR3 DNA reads TGCGCCAGCAGCCTTGGAGGGCGGCGTACCGGGGAGCTGTTTTTT.

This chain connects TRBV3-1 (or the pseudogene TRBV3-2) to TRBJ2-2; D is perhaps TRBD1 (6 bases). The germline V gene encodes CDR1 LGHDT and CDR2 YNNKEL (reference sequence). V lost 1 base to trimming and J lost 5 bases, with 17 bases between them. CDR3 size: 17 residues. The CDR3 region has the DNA TGTGCCAGCAGCCAAGTGGGGAGACAGGTTGGGACCGGGGAGCTGTTTTTT. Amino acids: CASSQVGRQVGTGELFF.

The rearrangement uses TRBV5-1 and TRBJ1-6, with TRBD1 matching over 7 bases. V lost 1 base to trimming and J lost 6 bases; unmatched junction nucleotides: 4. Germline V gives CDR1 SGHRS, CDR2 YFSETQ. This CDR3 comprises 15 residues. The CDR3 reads CASSLTGTANSPLHF. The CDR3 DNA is TGCGCCAGCAGCTTGACCGGGACAGCTAATTCACCCCTCCACTTT.

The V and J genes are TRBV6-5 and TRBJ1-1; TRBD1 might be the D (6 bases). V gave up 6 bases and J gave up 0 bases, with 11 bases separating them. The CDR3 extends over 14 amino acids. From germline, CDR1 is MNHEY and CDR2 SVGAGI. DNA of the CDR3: TGTGCCAGCAGACCGGGGGGCTTGAACACTGAAGCTTTCTTT. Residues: CASRPGGLNTEAFF.

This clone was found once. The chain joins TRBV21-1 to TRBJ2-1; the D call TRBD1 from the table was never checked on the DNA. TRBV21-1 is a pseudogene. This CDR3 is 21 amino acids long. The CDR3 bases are TGTGCCAGCAGCAATTTAAGTCTGGCAGGGGAAGAGTCCGGGGTCTACAATGAGCAGTTCTTC. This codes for CASSNLSLAGEESGVYNEQFF.

The CDR3 is CASSVATGQHQETQYF. The CDR3 region has the DNA TGTGCCAGCAGCGTAGCTACGGGACAGCACCAAGAGACCCAGTACTTC. This sequence joins TRBV9 and TRBJ2-5; 7 bases map to TRBD1. The CDR3 has 16 residues. The V gene end was trimmed by 0 bases and the J gene end by 0 bases; junction bases not matched to a gene: 5. Germline V gives CDR1 SGDLS, CDR2 YYNGEE.

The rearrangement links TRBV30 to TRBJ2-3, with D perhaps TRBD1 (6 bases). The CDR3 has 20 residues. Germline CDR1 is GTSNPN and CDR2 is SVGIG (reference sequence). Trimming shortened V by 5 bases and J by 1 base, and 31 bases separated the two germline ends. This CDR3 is CAWLGVPFEETGRGTDTQYF. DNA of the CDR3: TGTGCCTGGCTAGGGGTTCCGTTCGAGGAGACAGGAAGGGGCACAGATACGCAGTATTTT.

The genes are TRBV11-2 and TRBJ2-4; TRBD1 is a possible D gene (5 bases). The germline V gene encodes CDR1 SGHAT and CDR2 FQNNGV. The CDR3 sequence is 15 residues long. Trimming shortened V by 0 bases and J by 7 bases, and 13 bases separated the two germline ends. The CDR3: CASSLDRQGWNIQYF. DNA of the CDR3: TGTGCCAGCAGCTTAGATCGGCAGGGCTGGAACATTCAGTACTTC.

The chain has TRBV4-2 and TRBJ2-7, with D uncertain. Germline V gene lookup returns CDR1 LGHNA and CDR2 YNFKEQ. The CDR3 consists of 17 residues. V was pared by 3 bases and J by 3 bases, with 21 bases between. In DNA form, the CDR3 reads TGTGCCAGCAGCCATTCTCTAGGATTCACATCCGGCTACGAGCAGTACTTC. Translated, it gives CASSHSLGFTSGYEQYF.

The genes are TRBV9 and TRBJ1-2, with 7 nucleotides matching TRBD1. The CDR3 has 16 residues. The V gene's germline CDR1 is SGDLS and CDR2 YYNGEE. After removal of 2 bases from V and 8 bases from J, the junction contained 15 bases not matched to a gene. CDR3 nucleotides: TGTGCCAGCAGCGTGACTCCCTTCGGGCAGGGGGACGGCTACACCTTC. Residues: CASSVTPFGQGDGYTF.